This T cell receptor beta chain emerged from a study of cytomegalovirus exposure and HLA in healthy donors. Study-wide points: Later analysis revealed greater clonal expansion in HLA-associated TCR beta chains than in equally common others. The productive fraction for most TCR beta V segments was about 90% or about 30% in an earlier analysis.

Primers for the PCR totalled 60 Vbeta and 13 Jbeta. TCRdb's table, derived via immunoSEQ multiplex PCR, lists solely in-frame clones and lacks some. This sample has over 100,000 clones; around four fifths occur once, and the top ten carry about 7.3%. Trimming pared 8 bases from V and 2 bases from J, leaving 16 bases between. Per germline, CDR1 SGHTA and CDR2 FQGTGA. This CDR3 comprises 14 residues. This clone was found once. Its antigen remains unidentified. The sequenced material came from PBMCs. The TCR originated in a male donor in good health and CMV-seronegative. The rearrangement links TRBV7-3 to TRBJ2-7; perhaps TRBD2 as D (6 bases). The CDR3 coding sequence is TGTGCCAGCGCACCCGGGACTGAAGCCTACGAGCAGTACTTC. Protein sequence: CASAPGTEAYEQYF.